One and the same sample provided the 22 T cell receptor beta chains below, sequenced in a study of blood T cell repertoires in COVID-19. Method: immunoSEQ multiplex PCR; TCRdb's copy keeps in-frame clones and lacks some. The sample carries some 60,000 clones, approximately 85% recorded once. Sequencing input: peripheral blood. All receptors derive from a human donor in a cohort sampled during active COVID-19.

The CDR3 spells CASSPPGGTGGNQPQHF. The DNA for the CDR3 is TGTGCCAGCTCACCACCGGGAGGGACAGGGGGCAATCAGCCCCAGCATTTT. The V gene is TRBV18, the J gene TRBJ1-5; 10 nucleotides match TRBD1. V shed 0 bases, J shed 2 bases, and the junction held 4 bases outside the gene matches. Germline V gives CDR1 KGHSH, CDR2 LQKENI. The CDR3 has 17 residues.

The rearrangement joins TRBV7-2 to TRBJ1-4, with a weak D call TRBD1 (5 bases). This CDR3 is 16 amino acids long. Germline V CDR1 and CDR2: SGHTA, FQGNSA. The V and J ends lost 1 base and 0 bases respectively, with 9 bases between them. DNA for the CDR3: TGTGCCAGCAGCTTAGGGGGCACAGCAACTAATGAAAAACTGTTTTTT. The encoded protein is CASSLGGTATNEKLFF. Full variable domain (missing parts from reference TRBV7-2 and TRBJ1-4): GAGVSQSPSNKVTEKGKDVELRCDPISGHTALYWYRQSLGQGLEFLIYFQGNSAPDKSGLPSDRFSAERTGGSVSTLTIQRTQQEDSAVYLCASSLGGTATNEKLFFGSGTQLSVL.

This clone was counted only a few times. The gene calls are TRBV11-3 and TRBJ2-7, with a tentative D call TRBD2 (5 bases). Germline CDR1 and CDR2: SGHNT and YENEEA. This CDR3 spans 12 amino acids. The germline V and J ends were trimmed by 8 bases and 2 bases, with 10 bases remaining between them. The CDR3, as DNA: TGTGCCAGCGGTGGGAGAACCTACGAGCAGTACTTC. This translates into CASGGRTYEQYF. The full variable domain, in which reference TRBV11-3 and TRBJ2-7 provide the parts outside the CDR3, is EAGVVQSPRYKIIEKKQPVAFWCNPISGHNTLYWYLQNLGQGPELLIRYENEEAVDDSQLPKDRFSAERLKGVDSTLKIQPAELGDSAVYLCASGGRTYEQYFGPGTRLTVT.

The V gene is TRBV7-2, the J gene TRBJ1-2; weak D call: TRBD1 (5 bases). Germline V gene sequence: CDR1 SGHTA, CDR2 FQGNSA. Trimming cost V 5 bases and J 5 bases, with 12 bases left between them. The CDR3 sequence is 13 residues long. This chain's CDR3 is CASSPHQGYGYTF. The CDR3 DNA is TGTGCCAGCAGCCCGCACCAGGGTTATGGCTACACCTTC.

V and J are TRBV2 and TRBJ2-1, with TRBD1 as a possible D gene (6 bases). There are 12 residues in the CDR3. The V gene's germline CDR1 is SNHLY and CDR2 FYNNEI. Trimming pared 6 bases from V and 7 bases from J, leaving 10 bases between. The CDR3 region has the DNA TGTGCCAGCAGCGCAGACAGGAATGAGCAGTTCTTC. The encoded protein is CASSADRNEQFF.

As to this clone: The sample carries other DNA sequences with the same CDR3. CDR3 loop: CASSIGTGGGYTF. The CDR3 bases are TGTGCCAGTAGTATAGGGACAGGGGGTGGCTACACCTTC. V and J are TRBV19 and TRBJ1-2; 10 bases map to TRBD1. This CDR3 contains 13 residues. Trimming removed 1 base from V and 7 bases from J; junction bases left unmatched: 0. In germline, CDR1 is LNHDA, CDR2 SQIVND (reference sequence).

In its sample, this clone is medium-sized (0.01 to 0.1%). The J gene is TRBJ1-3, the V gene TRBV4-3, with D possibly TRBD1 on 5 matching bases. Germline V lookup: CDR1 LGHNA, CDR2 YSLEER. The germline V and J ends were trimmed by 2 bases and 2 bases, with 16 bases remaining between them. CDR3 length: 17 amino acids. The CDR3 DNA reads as TGCGCCAGCAGCCAACGCTTCGGGGGGAGGCCTGGAAACACCATATATTTT. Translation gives CASSQRFGGRPGNTIYF.

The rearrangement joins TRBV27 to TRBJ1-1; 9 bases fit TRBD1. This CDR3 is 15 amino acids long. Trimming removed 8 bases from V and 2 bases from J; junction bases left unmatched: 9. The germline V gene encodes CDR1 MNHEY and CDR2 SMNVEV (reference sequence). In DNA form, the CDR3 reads TGTGCCAGCCTTCCCGGGACAGGGCGAAACACTGAAGCTTTCTTT. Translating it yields CASLPGTGRNTEAFF.

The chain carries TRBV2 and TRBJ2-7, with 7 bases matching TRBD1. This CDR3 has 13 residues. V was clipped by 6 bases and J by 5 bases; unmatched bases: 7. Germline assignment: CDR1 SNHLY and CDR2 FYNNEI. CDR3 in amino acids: CASRMTGSDEQYF. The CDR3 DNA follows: TGTGCCAGCAGGATGACAGGGAGCGACGAGCAGTACTTC.

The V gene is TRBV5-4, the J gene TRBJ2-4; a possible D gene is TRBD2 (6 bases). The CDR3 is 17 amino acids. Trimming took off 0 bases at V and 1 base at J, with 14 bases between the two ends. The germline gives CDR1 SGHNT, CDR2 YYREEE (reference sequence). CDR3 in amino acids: CASSLGLGGGAKNIQYF. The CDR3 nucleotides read TGTGCCAGCAGCTTGGGTTTGGGCGGAGGGGCCAAAAACATTCAGTACTTC.

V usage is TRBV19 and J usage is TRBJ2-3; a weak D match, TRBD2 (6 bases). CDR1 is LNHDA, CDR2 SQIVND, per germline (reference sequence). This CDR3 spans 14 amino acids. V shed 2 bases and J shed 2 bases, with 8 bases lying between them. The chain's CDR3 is CASSITGVTDTQYF. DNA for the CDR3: TGTGCCAGTAGTATAACGGGGGTCACAGATACGCAGTATTTT.

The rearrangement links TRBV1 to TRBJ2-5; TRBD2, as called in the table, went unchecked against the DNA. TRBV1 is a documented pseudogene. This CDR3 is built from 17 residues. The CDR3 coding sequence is TGCACCAGCAGCCCGGACTCGATAGAGTCAAAGAATAAGACCCAGTACTTC. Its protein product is CTSSPDSIESKNKTQYF.

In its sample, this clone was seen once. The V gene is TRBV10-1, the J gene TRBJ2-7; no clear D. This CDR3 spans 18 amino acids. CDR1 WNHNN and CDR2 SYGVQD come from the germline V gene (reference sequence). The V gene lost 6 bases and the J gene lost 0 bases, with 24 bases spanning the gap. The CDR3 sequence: CASSPARLTTPDSYEQYF. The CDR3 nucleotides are TGCGCCAGCAGCCCCGCGAGATTAACTACACCTGACTCCTACGAGCAGTACTTC.

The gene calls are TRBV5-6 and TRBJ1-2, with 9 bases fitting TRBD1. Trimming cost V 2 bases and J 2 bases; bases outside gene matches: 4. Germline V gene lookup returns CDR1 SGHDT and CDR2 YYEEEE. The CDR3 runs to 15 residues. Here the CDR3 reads CASSFPGTGNYGYTF. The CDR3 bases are TGTGCCAGCAGCTTCCCCGGGACAGGGAACTATGGCTACACCTTC.

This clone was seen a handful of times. Written as DNA, the CDR3 is TGTGCCTGGAATCCCCGGGACAGGGGTTACGAGCAGTACTTC. The encoded protein is CAWNPRDRGYEQYF. The chain couples TRBV30 to TRBJ2-7; TRBD1 agrees at 10 bases. J lost 4 bases, V lost 4 bases, and 7 bases had no gene match. The CDR3 is 14 amino acids. Germline V gene data show CDR1 as GTSNPN and CDR2 as SVGIG (reference sequence).

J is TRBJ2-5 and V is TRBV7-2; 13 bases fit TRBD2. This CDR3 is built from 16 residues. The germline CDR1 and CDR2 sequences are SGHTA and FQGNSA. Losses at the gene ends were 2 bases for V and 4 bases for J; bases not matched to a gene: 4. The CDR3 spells CASSLSGTSGVETQYF. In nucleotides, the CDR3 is TGTGCCAGCAGCTTAAGTGGGACTAGCGGGGTAGAGACCCAGTACTTC.

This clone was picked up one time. Here the CDR3 reads CAISESRQGGETQYF. The CDR3 coding sequence is TGTGCCATCAGTGAGTCCCGGCAGGGGGGTGAGACCCAGTACTTC. This chain connects TRBV10-3 to TRBJ2-5; tentatively, D is TRBD1 (7 bases). The germline V gene encodes CDR1 ENHRY and CDR2 SYGVKD. The CDR3 runs to 15 residues. V gave up 0 bases and J gave up 5 bases, with 13 bases separating them.

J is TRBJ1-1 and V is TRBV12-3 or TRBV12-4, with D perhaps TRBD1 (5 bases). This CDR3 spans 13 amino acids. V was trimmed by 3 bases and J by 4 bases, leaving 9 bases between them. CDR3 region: CASSFDGGTEAFF. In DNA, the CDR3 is TGTGCCAGCAGTTTTGACGGGGGCACTGAAGCTTTCTTT.

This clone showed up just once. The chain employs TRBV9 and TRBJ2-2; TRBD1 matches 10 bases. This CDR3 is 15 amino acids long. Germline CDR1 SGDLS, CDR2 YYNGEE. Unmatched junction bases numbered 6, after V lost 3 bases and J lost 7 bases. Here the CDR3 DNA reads TGTGCCAGCAGCGAGGACAGGGGGTTTGGCGGGGAGCTGTTTTTT. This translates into CASSEDRGFGGELFF.

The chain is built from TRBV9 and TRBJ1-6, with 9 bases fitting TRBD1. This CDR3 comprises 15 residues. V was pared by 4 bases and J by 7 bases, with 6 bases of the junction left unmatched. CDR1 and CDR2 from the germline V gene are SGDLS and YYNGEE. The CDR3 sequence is CASSPGQGKNSPLHF. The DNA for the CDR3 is TGTGCCAGCAGCCCGGGACAGGGAAAAAATTCACCCCTCCACTTT.

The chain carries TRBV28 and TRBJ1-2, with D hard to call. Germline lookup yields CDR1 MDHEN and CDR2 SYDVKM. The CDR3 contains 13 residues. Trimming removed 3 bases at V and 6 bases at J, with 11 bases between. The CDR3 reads CASSFRVGDGYTF. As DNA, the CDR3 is TGTGCCAGCAGTTTCCGGGTCGGCGATGGCTACACCTTC.

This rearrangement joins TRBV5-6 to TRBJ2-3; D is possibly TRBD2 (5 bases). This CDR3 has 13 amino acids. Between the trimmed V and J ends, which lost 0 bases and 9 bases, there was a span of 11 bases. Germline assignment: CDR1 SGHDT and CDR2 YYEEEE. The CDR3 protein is CASSLGRSMTQYF. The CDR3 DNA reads TGTGCCAGCAGCTTGGGGAGGAGCATGACGCAGTATTTT.